Following are 18 T cell receptor beta chains from one sample sequenced in a study of T cell clusters in autoimmune cytopenias. TRB was amplified by touch-down multiplex PCR, primer pools A and B combined. TCRdb reprocessed the multiplex PCR reads, with one entry per CDR3 protein and no DNA. This sample's clone table lists roughly 10,000 distinct CDR3 sequences. Tens of thousands of genome equivalents of blood DNA were amplified for TRB. These records were also assigned to another study, of T cell repertoires in aging, cancer and after chemotherapy.

The sample consisted of peripheral blood. All receptors come from a human donor in good health.

This clonotype counts as medium-sized by frequency. The genes are TRBV20-1 and TRBJ1-2; TCRdb reports TRBD1, a call that lacks DNA to check it against. The CDR3 totals 12 residues. The germline gives CDR1 DFQATT, CDR2 SNEGSKA (reference sequence). CDR3: CSVLYRDYGYTF.

By frequency, this clonotype registers medium-sized. The chain links TRBV29-1 to TRBJ2-5; TCRdb's assignment of TRBD1 cannot be checked, as there is no DNA. Looked up from germline, CDR1 is SQVTM and CDR2 is ANQGSEA. The CDR3 covers 11 residues. This CDR3 is CSVARGETQYF. Combining the CDR3 with reference TRBV29-1 and TRBJ2-5 gives the whole variable domain SAVISQKPSRDICQRGTSLTIQCQVDSQVTMMFWYRQQPGQSLTLIATANQGSEATYESGFVIDKFPISRPNLTFSTLTVSNMSPEDSSIYLCSVARGETQYFGPGTRLLVL.

By frequency, this clonotype registers medium-sized. This chain uses TRBV30 with TRBJ2-5; the D call of TRBD1 rests on TCRdb alone, since no DNA is present to check it. This CDR3 has 12 amino acids. Germline V gives CDR1 GTSNPN, CDR2 SVGIG (reference sequence). The CDR3 region is CAWTRGQETQYF.

This clonotype counts as medium-sized by frequency. The chain joins TRBV5-6 to TRBJ2-7; lacking DNA, the TRBD2 call made by TCRdb goes unchecked. In germline, CDR1 is SGHDT, CDR2 YYEEEE. The CDR3 is 12 amino acids. The CDR3 here is CASSNAGGEQYF.

J is TRBJ1-2 and V is TRBV6-5; with no DNA, the TCRdb D assignment of TRBD1 cannot be verified. CDR1 and CDR2 (germline): MNHEY, SVGAGI. CDR3 length equals 16 residues. The CDR3 sequence is CASSYSYGQLSYGYTF.

The chain carries TRBV7-9 and TRBJ2-3; with no DNA, the TCRdb D assignment of TRBD1 cannot be verified. The CDR3 has 14 amino acids. Germline lookup yields CDR1 SEHNR and CDR2 FQNEAQ (reference sequence). The CDR3 sequence: CASTRGGGTDTKYF.

The chain combines TRBV24-1 with TRBJ2-3; TCRdb gives TRBD1 as the D gene, but with no DNA this cannot be confirmed. The CDR3 is 17 residues long. The germline V gene encodes CDR1 KGHDR and CDR2 SFDVKD. The CDR3 spells CATSDTGTGTTTDTQYF.

V gene TRBV18 combines with J gene TRBJ1-1; the D call from TCRdb, TRBD1, cannot be confirmed without DNA. CDR1 is KGHSH, CDR2 LQKENI, per germline. The CDR3 sequence is 14 residues long. CDR3 sequence reads: CASFSDSANTEAFF.

The CDR3 sequence: CASSLYRMSSGGANEQFF. The V and J genes are TRBV5-6 and TRBJ2-1; TCRdb returns TRBD2, unconfirmable since there is no DNA. CDR3 length: 18 residues. Germline V CDR1 and CDR2: SGHDT, YYEEEE.

This clonotype is labeled medium-sized (0.01 to 0.1%) based on frequency. This rearrangement joins TRBV6-6 to TRBJ1-2; no DNA is available, so the TRBD1 call from TCRdb remains unchecked. Germline-derived CDR1 and CDR2 are MNHNY and SVGAGI (reference sequence). CDR3 length equals 12 residues. CDR3 in amino acids: CASSHLSYGYTF.

The chain couples TRBV5-6 to TRBJ2-5. This CDR3 is 15 amino acids long. The germline V gene has CDR1 SGHDT and CDR2 YYEEEE. This CDR3 is CASSLAGVGQETQYF.

The gene calls are TRBV5-4 and TRBJ2-7; with no DNA, the TCRdb D assignment of TRBD1 cannot be verified. The CDR3 loop spans 15 amino acids. Germline V gene data show CDR1 as SGHNT and CDR2 as YYREEE (reference sequence). The chain's CDR3 is CASSADRGTFYEQYF.

This clonotype is medium-sized by frequency. The rearrangement links TRBV7-3 to TRBJ2-3. Germline loops: CDR1 SGHTA, CDR2 FQGTGA. The CDR3 consists of 13 residues. This CDR3 is CASSLVTTDTQYF.

The CDR3 spells CSARDGGRPTSLVTQYF. J is TRBJ2-5 and V is TRBV20-1; with no DNA, the TCRdb D assignment of TRBD2 cannot be verified. The CDR3 runs 17 residues. Per germline, CDR1 DFQATT and CDR2 SNEGSKA (reference sequence).

The chain recombines TRBV7-2 with TRBJ1-4; with no DNA, the TCRdb D assignment of TRBD1 cannot be verified. The CDR3 extends over 15 amino acids. Germline V gives CDR1 SGHTA, CDR2 FQGNSA. The CDR3 sequence: CASSRGAGEYEKLFF. The full variable domain, its missing parts supplied by reference TRBV7-2 and TRBJ1-4, is GAGVSQSPSNKVTEKGKDVELRCDPISGHTALYWYRQSLGQGLEFLIYFQGNSAPDKSGLPSDRFSAERTGGSVSTLTIQRTQQEDSAVYLCASSRGAGEYEKLFFGSGTQLSVL.

V gene TRBV6-6 combines with J gene TRBJ1-5; TCRdb proposes TRBD1, but this gene call is untestable without DNA. The CDR3 length is 17 residues. The germline CDR1 and CDR2 sequences are MNHNY and SVGAGI (reference sequence). CDR3 sequence: CASSYSAGALGTQPQHF.

The J gene is TRBJ2-1, the V gene TRBV11-3; without DNA, the TCRdb call of TRBD1 cannot be checked. The V gene's germline CDR1 is SGHNT and CDR2 YENEEA. The CDR3 totals 15 residues. The CDR3 reads CASSRMGHGNNEQFF.

CDR3 protein: CASSQHQIGSYEQYF. The genes are TRBV4-1 and TRBJ2-7; TCRdb outputs TRBD2, but without DNA this stays unchecked. Germline CDR1 is MGHRA and CDR2 is YSYEKL. This CDR3 has 15 amino acids.